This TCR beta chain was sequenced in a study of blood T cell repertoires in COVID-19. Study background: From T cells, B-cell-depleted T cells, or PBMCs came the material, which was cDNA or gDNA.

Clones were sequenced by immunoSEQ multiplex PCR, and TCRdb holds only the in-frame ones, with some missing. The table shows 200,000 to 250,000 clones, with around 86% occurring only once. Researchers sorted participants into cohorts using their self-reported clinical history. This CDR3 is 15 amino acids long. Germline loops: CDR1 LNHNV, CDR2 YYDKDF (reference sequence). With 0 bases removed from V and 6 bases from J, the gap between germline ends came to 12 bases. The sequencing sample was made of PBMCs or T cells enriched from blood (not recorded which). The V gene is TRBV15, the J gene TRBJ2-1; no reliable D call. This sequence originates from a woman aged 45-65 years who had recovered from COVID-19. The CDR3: CATSRDMNFLNEQFF. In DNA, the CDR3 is TGTGCCACCAGCAGAGATATGAACTTTCTCAATGAGCAGTTCTTC.